A selection of T cell receptor beta chains follows, all from one sample in a study of graft-versus-host responses after intestinal transplantation. TCRdb keeps only in-frame clones here, not all; method: immunoSEQ multiplex PCR. The sample includes some 120,000 clones, around nine tenths of them seen just once. These TCRs' antigens remain unknown. This material consisted of unstimulated CD4+ T cells sorted from spleen or lymph node cells, taken before intestinal transplant. Receptor source: a human donor who received an intestinal transplant. Each CDR3 is given with its conserved first and last residue. The D gene is left open where the match is weak. The listing skips clone size in some rows; elsewhere it reads once, few, many or a size class.

CDR3	D	length	size	V	J
CASSVDGGNQETQYF	TRBD2	15	.	TRBV9	TRBJ2-5
CASRRQGARNEQFF	TRBD1	14	.	TRBV6-1	TRBJ2-1
CSGRTSGGNEQFF	TRBD2	13	.	TRBV29-1	TRBJ2-1
CASSLRLLVRNTEAFF	.	16	few	TRBV5-6	TRBJ1-1
CASSLHHTGSYEQYF	.	15	.	TRBV6-4	TRBJ2-7
CASSIVRVQGYTF	.	13	once	TRBV2	TRBJ1-2
CASSEAQGHSYGYTF	.	15	.	TRBV6-1	TRBJ1-2
CASRVAHYNEQFF	.	13	.	TRBV2	TRBJ2-1
CASSLLQGVSEQFF	.	14	once	TRBV5-8	TRBJ2-1
CASSVRGTEAFF	.	12	.	TRBV2	TRBJ1-1